These 29 T cell receptor beta chains came from one sample sequenced in a study of T cell responses to AZD1222 COVID-19 vaccine. Generated by immunoSEQ multiplex PCR, the TCRdb table keeps only in-frame clones and is missing some. The profile shows more than 150,000 clones, 75% to 95% of them singletons. Sequenced here: peripheral blood, sampled on day 0 of AZD1222 vaccination. These receptors all stem from an adult in good health.

The chain links TRBV30 to TRBJ1-3; no definite D call. Germline values: CDR1 GTSNPN, CDR2 SVGIG (reference sequence). The ends were cut back, 8 bases at V and 1 base at J, with 9 bases in the middle. CDR3 length: 12 amino acids. DNA for the CDR3: TGTGCCACTACGAGTTCTGGAAACACCATATATTTT. It encodes CATTSSGNTIYF.

V gene TRBV18 combines with J gene TRBJ1-4, with D possibly matching TRBD1 (6 bases). Per germline, CDR1 KGHSH and CDR2 LQKENI. CDR3 length equals 15 residues. V was clipped by 3 bases and J by 3 bases, with 11 bases between them. CDR3 region: CASSPTGSPNEKLFF. In DNA form, the CDR3 reads TGTGCCAGCTCACCTACAGGGTCACCTAATGAAAAACTGTTTTTT.

The V call is TRBV6-2 or TRBV6-3, the J call TRBJ2-1; 9 nucleotides line up with TRBD1. Looked up from germline, CDR1 is MNHEY and CDR2 is SVGEGT. V shed 5 bases, J shed 7 bases, and the junction held 9 bases outside the gene matches. The CDR3 totals 15 residues. CDR3 nucleotide sequence: TGTGCCAGCAGTGCGGACAGGGGACGCTCGAATGAGCAGTTCTTC. It encodes CASSADRGRSNEQFF.

The chain carries TRBV19 and TRBJ2-7, with D hard to call. V was cut by 2 bases and J by 3 bases, with 8 bases left in between. Germline assignment: CDR1 LNHDA and CDR2 SQIVND (reference sequence). The CDR3 is 13 residues long. The CDR3 loop is CASSIIGSYEQYF. CDR3 nucleotide sequence: TGTGCCAGTAGTATAATCGGCAGCTACGAGCAGTACTTC.

The chain is built from TRBV7-2 and TRBJ1-2, with D tentatively TRBD1 (6 bases). Germline assignment: CDR1 SGHTA and CDR2 FQGNSA. There are 13 residues in the CDR3. Trimming pared 3 bases from V and 7 bases from J, leaving 12 bases between. Written as DNA, the CDR3 is TGTGCCAGCAGCTTGACAGGTGCAGTTGGCTACACCTTC. Its translation: CASSLTGAVGYTF.

The rearrangement joins TRBV6-5 to TRBJ1-4; D might be TRBD1 (6 bases). This CDR3 contains 15 residues. The germline V gene has CDR1 MNHEY and CDR2 SVGAGI. V was cut by 8 bases and J by 4 bases, with 17 bases left in between. The CDR3 reads CASRLAGTSNEKLFF. The CDR3 bases are TGTGCCAGCCGCCTAGCCGGGACAAGTAATGAAAAACTGTTTTTT.

Only one count was recorded for this clone. This chain links TRBV11-2 with TRBJ2-3, with TRBD2 matching 9 bases. This CDR3 is built from 16 residues. V was pared by 5 bases and J by 1 base, with 7 bases of the junction left unmatched. The germline V gene encodes CDR1 SGHAT and CDR2 FQNNGV. As DNA, the CDR3 is TGTGCCAGCAGCGCCCGAGCGGGGGGACGCACAGATACGCAGTATTTT. Protein sequence: CASSARAGGRTDTQYF. The full variable domain, with the rest looked up from reference TRBV11-2 and TRBJ2-3, is EAGVAQSPRYKIIEKRQSVAFWCNPISGHATLYWYQQILGQGPKLLIQFQNNGVVDDSQLPKDRFSAERLKGVDSTLKIQPAKLEDSAVYLCASSARAGGRTDTQYFGPGTRLTVL.

The rearrangement links TRBV4-1 to TRBJ2-3; TRBD2 matches 9 bases. V shed 0 bases and J 5 bases; nucleotides not matched to a gene: 6. Germline assignment: CDR1 MGHRA and CDR2 YSYEKL. The CDR3 has 16 amino acids. CDR3 protein: CASSQDPGLAQDTQYF. The CDR3 DNA sequence: TGCGCCAGCAGCCAAGACCCGGGACTAGCTCAAGATACGCAGTATTTT.

The V gene is TRBV5-1, the J gene TRBJ1-4; D may be TRBD1 (6 bases). V was trimmed by 3 bases and J by 3 bases, leaving 15 bases between them. The CDR3 contains 16 residues. The germline V gene encodes CDR1 SGHRS and CDR2 YFSETQ. CDR3: CASSSYQQGPNEKLFF. CDR3 in DNA: TGCGCCAGCAGCTCCTACCAACAGGGACCTAATGAAAAACTGTTTTTT.

The chain uses TRBV5-1 and TRBJ2-2; D is ambiguous. The CDR3 spans 13 residues. The V gene lost 0 bases and the J gene lost 8 bases, with 8 bases spanning the gap. Germline CDR1 SGHRS, CDR2 YFSETQ. In DNA, the CDR3 is TGCGCCAGCAGCTTGGACGGTCTGGGGGAGCTGTTTTTT. Protein sequence: CASSLDGLGELFF.

The V call is TRBV6-5, the J call TRBJ2-3; D remains unclear. This CDR3 is built from 13 residues. The V end lost 0 bases, the J end lost 0 bases, and 1 base lay between the germline ends. The germline V gene has CDR1 MNHEY and CDR2 SVGAGI. CDR3 in amino acids: CASSYSSTDTQYF. The CDR3 coding sequence is TGTGCCAGCAGTTACTCGAGCACAGATACGCAGTATTTT.

The chain employs TRBV5-1 and TRBJ2-5; D might be TRBD1 (5 bases). The CDR3 sequence is 14 residues long. Per the germline V gene, CDR1 is SGHRS and CDR2 is YFSETQ. Between the trimmed V and J ends, which lost 0 bases and 5 bases, there was a span of 11 bases. The CDR3 loop is CASSLDLGAETQYF. The CDR3 DNA sequence: TGCGCCAGCAGCTTGGACCTAGGGGCCGAGACCCAGTACTTC. The full variable domain, in which reference TRBV5-1 and TRBJ2-5 provide the parts outside the CDR3, is KAGVTQTPRYLIKTRGQQVTLSCSPISGHRSVSWYQQTPGQGLQFLFEYFSETQRNKGNFPGRFSGRQFSNSRSEMNVSTLELGDSALYLCASSLDLGAETQYFGPGTRLLVL.

The rearrangement links TRBV5-5 to TRBJ1-1; D perhaps matches TRBD1 (5 bases). Trimming removed 0 bases at V and 0 bases at J, with 6 bases between. Germline V CDR1 and CDR2: SGHKS, YYEKEE (reference sequence). The length of the CDR3 is 14 residues. The CDR3 reads CASSLEGMNTEAFF. For the CDR3, the DNA is TGTGCCAGCAGCTTGGAGGGGATGAACACTGAAGCTTTCTTT.

The rearrangement joins TRBV29-1 to TRBJ1-1; D not resolved. Germline CDR1 and CDR2: SQVTM and ANQGSEA. V was cut by 6 bases and J by 4 bases, with 18 bases left in between. The CDR3 runs 14 residues. The CDR3 nucleotides are TGCAGCGTAGAAACCGACACGGCGGGCACTGAAGCTTTCTTT. Protein sequence: CSVETDTAGTEAFF.

This chain's CDR3 is CASSVGRRKNTEAFF. CDR3 DNA: TGTGCCAGCAGCGTAGGTAGAAGGAAAAACACTGAAGCTTTCTTT. J is TRBJ1-1 and V is TRBV9; no clear D. CDR3 length equals 15 residues. V was shortened by 0 bases and J by 2 bases, with 11 bases between the two germline ends. Germline V gives CDR1 SGDLS, CDR2 YYNGEE.

To note about this clone: This same CDR3 is encoded by further DNA sequences in the sample. The gene calls are TRBV15 and TRBJ2-5; 7 nucleotides match TRBD1. Trimming removed 1 base from V and 3 bases from J; junction bases left unmatched: 5. The CDR3 is 15 residues long. Per the germline V gene, CDR1 is LNHNV and CDR2 is YYDKDF (reference sequence). CDR3 coding DNA: TGTGCCACCAGCAGAGCCAGGGGGACAGAAGAGACCCAGTACTTC. It codes for CATSRARGTEETQYF.

The chain couples TRBV7-3 to TRBJ2-3; 10 nucleotides line up with TRBD2. Per germline, CDR1 SGHTA and CDR2 FQGTGA. V trimming: 5 bases; J trimming: 1 base; junction bases outside the gene matches: 6. This CDR3 has 16 amino acids. The CDR3 loop is CASSPGGLARTDTQYF. CDR3 in DNA: TGTGCCAGCAGCCCCGGGGGACTAGCGCGCACAGATACGCAGTATTTT.

The rearrangement joins TRBV7-8 to TRBJ2-7; D may be TRBD1 (6 bases). This CDR3 contains 16 residues. CDR1 is SGHVS and CDR2 is FQNEAQ in the germline V gene. Trimming took off 5 bases at V and 2 bases at J, with 19 bases between the two ends. CDR3 coding DNA: TGTGCCAGCAGCCCACCGCCGGACAGCCTTCCCTACGAGCAGTACTTC. Residues: CASSPPPDSLPYEQYF. Drawing the rest from reference TRBV7-8 and TRBJ2-7, the complete variable domain is GAGVSQSPRYKVAKRGQDVALRCDPISGHVSLFWYQQALGQGPEFLTYFQNEAQLDKSGLPSDRFFAERPEGSVSTLKIQRTQQEDSAVYLCASSPPPDSLPYEQYFGPGTRLTVT.

The chain is built from TRBV28 and TRBJ2-7; D perhaps matches TRBD2 (5 bases). This CDR3 has 18 amino acids. Deletions cut 1 base from V and 0 bases from J, with 19 bases between. Germline CDR1 reads MDHEN; CDR2 reads SYDVKM. CDR3 residues: CASSLYPGMALSSYEQYF. CDR3 nucleotide sequence: TGTGCCAGCAGTTTATATCCCGGGATGGCCCTAAGCTCCTACGAGCAGTACTTC.

The chain is built from TRBV10-1 and TRBJ2-7, with 8 bases matching TRBD2. Per germline, CDR1 WNHNN and CDR2 SYGVQD (reference sequence). J lost 9 bases, V lost 10 bases, and 8 bases had no gene match. This CDR3 has 11 residues. The CDR3 spells CAITRGGWQYF. In DNA, the CDR3 is TGCGCCATTACACGGGGGGGCTGGCAGTACTTC.

The chain has TRBV10-3 and TRBJ2-7; D is unresolved. From germline, CDR1 is ENHRY and CDR2 SYGVKD. V dropped 1 base and J dropped 2 bases, with 9 bases sitting between them. The CDR3 length is 14 residues. CDR3 sequence (DNA): TGTGCCATCAGTGAGTTAGGAAGCCCCTACGAGCAGTACTTC. As protein: CAISELGSPYEQYF.

The CDR3 loop is CASSPFRGVEEKLFF. The CDR3 DNA reads TGTGCCAGCAGTCCATTCCGGGGAGTAGAGGAAAAACTGTTTTTT. V gene TRBV6-5 combines with J gene TRBJ1-4; no clear D. Germline CDR1 MNHEY, CDR2 SVGAGI. V was cut by 5 bases and J by 8 bases, with 18 bases left in between. The CDR3 is 15 amino acids.

V is TRBV2 and J is TRBJ2-7, with D uncertain. V lost 8 bases and J 4 bases, leaving 24 bases between the germline ends. The CDR3 extends over 16 amino acids. In germline, CDR1 is SNHLY, CDR2 FYNNEI. The CDR3 loop reads CASFPLSGSTAYEQYF. In DNA, the CDR3 is TGTGCCAGCTTCCCCTTGAGTGGGTCAACGGCTTACGAGCAGTACTTC.

This chain links TRBV7-9 with TRBJ1-4; TRBD1 aligns across 9 bases. CDR3 length: 17 residues. The germline gives CDR1 SEHNR, CDR2 FQNEAQ (reference sequence). With V trimmed by 5 bases and J by 7 bases, 14 bases remained unmatched. CDR3 nucleotides: TGTGCCAGCAGCCAGACCCTCGGGGCACAGGGGGCTGAAAAACTGTTTTTT. It encodes CASSQTLGAQGAEKLFF. Filled out from reference TRBV7-9 and TRBJ1-4, the complete variable domain reads DTGVSQNPRHKITKRGQNVTFRCDPISEHNRLYWYRQTLGQGPEFLTYFQNEAQLEKSRLLSDRFSAERPKGSFSTLEIQRTEQGDSAMYLCASSQTLGAQGAEKLFFGSGTQLSVL.

V gene TRBV19 combines with J gene TRBJ1-4, with a possible D match to TRBD1 (6 bases). Per the germline V gene, CDR1 is LNHDA and CDR2 is SQIVND (reference sequence). Trimming removed 5 bases at V and 6 bases at J, with 13 bases between. The CDR3 covers 14 residues. CDR3 region: CASSLGHGYEKLFF. DNA for the CDR3: TGTGCCAGTAGTCTGGGACACGGGTATGAAAAACTGTTTTTT.

This clone was observed once. V is TRBV6-5 and J is TRBJ2-1; 8 positions match TRBD2. CDR3 length: 16 amino acids. From germline, CDR1 is MNHEY and CDR2 SVGAGI. V lost 4 bases, J lost 1 base, and 6 bases stayed unmatched. Here the CDR3 reads CASSSPGLGSYNEQFF. The CDR3, as DNA: TGTGCCAGCAGTTCCCCGGGACTAGGTTCCTACAATGAGCAGTTCTTC.

CDR3 sequence: CASSPGPGNTEAFF. The CDR3 DNA reads TGCGCCAGCAGCCCGGGCCCCGGGAACACTGAAGCTTTCTTT. The rearrangement uses TRBV5-1 and TRBJ1-1, with no clear D. CDR3 size: 14 residues. Germline V gene lookup returns CDR1 SGHRS and CDR2 YFSETQ. The ends were cut back, 4 bases at V and 1 base at J, with 11 bases in the middle.

J is TRBJ1-1 and V is TRBV18, with D possibly being TRBD1 (5 bases). Per the germline V gene, CDR1 is KGHSH and CDR2 is LQKENI. The germline V and J ends were trimmed by 4 bases and 0 bases, with 12 bases remaining between them. The CDR3 totals 15 residues. The CDR3, as DNA: TGTGCCAGCTCACAACTTGGGGCTCTGAACACTGAAGCTTTCTTT. This encodes CASSQLGALNTEAFF.

The chain is built from TRBV24-1 and TRBJ2-5; 7 nucleotides line up with TRBD1. The CDR3 is made up of 17 amino acids. J lost 5 bases, V lost 5 bases, and 16 bases had no gene match. Germline loops: CDR1 KGHDR, CDR2 SFDVKD. The CDR3 region has the DNA TGTGCCACCAGTGGCCAAGGGGAAGGGGGCTTGTGGGAGACCCAGTACTTC. Its protein product is CATSGQGEGGLWETQYF.